This passage covers 5 T cell receptor beta chains from one sample sequenced in a study of OX40 agonist ivuxolimab in advanced cancers. Generated by immunoSEQ multiplex PCR, the TCRdb table keeps only in-frame clones and is missing some. The sample comprises approximately 89,000 clones, about 91% of which are singletons, and about 0.78% rests with the top ten. The source was CD4+ or CD8+ T cells sorted from blood, collected in a trial of the OX40 agonist ivuxolimab. These receptors originate from an adult with an advanced solid tumor such as melanoma, head and neck, liver or kidney cancer.

V is TRBV28 and J is TRBJ1-4; D is perhaps TRBD1 (6 bases). Germline V gene sequence: CDR1 MDHEN, CDR2 SYDVKM. The CDR3 sequence is 15 residues long. V was pared by 1 base and J by 8 bases, with 14 bases between. CDR3 amino acids: CASSLSQGSGEKLFF. CDR3 sequence (DNA): TGTGCCAGCAGTTTATCACAGGGTAGTGGAGAAAAACTGTTTTTT.

The V and J genes are TRBV5-8 and TRBJ2-7; TRBD1 aligns across 7 bases. V dropped 8 bases and J dropped 0; count of bases not matched to a gene: 17. The CDR3 contains 17 residues. Looked up from germline, CDR1 is SGHTS and CDR2 is YDEGEE. The CDR3, as DNA: TGTGCCAGTCTTTACTTCTCCGGGACAGTGAACTCCTACGAGCAGTACTTC. Amino acids: CASLYFSGTVNSYEQYF.

DNA of the CDR3: TGCGCCAGCAGCCAAGAAACCGGACTAGCGACCTACAATGAGCAGTTCTTC. It yields the protein CASSQETGLATYNEQFF. The V call is TRBV4-1, the J call TRBJ2-1; 9 bases map to TRBD2. CDR1 is MGHRA, CDR2 YSYEKL, per germline. The CDR3 is 17 residues long. With V trimmed by 0 bases and J by 2 bases, 5 bases remained unmatched.

This clone was detected once. The genes are TRBV4-3 and TRBJ1-2; maybe TRBD1 (6 bases). The CDR3 totals 17 residues. Trimming took 0 bases from V and 4 from J, leaving 18 bases between them. Germline V gene lookup returns CDR1 LGHNA and CDR2 YSLEER. CDR3 amino acids: CASSQDRFSGAFYGYTF. In DNA form, the CDR3 reads TGCGCCAGCAGCCAAGATCGATTTTCAGGGGCCTTCTATGGCTACACCTTC.

The chain links TRBV25-1 to TRBJ2-2; 12 positions match TRBD1. The CDR3 spans 16 residues. Germline lookup yields CDR1 MGHDK and CDR2 SYGVNS. The V segment lost 4 bases and the J segment 6 bases; nucleotides outside the gene matches: 6. The chain's CDR3 is CASSGGGTGGSGELFF. The CDR3 DNA reads as TGTGCCAGCAGTGGGGGTGGGACAGGGGGCTCCGGGGAGCTGTTTTTT.